This T cell receptor (beta chain) was identified in a study of identical twins. Whole-study findings and limits: Twins showed weaker excess sharing in their beta out-of-frame sequences. There was an excess of low generation probability in the out-of-frame alpha sequences that twins shared. Models underestimated out-of-frame TCR alpha sharing in monozygotic twins.

This clonotype was seen only a few times. Its antigen remains unidentified. Unique molecular identifiers were present on the cDNA, and a universal primer site came from template switching. A single record per CDR3 protein comes from TCRdb applying MiXCR to the 5' RACE reads. The sample records some 1,600,000 distinct CDR3 sequences, more than 30% being singletons. The V gene lost 1 base and the J gene lost 0 bases, with 12 bases spanning the gap. The CDR3 extends over 16 amino acids. Germline CDR1 reads LGHNA; CDR2 reads YNFKEQ. J is TRBJ1-1 and V is TRBV4-2; D unclear. The sample comprised cord blood. The source of this sequence is a newborn girl in good health. CDR3 DNA sequence: TGTGCCAGCAGCCAAGGTGTTCGGTTCATGAACACTGAAGCTTTCTTT. Translation gives CASSQGVRFMNTEAFF.